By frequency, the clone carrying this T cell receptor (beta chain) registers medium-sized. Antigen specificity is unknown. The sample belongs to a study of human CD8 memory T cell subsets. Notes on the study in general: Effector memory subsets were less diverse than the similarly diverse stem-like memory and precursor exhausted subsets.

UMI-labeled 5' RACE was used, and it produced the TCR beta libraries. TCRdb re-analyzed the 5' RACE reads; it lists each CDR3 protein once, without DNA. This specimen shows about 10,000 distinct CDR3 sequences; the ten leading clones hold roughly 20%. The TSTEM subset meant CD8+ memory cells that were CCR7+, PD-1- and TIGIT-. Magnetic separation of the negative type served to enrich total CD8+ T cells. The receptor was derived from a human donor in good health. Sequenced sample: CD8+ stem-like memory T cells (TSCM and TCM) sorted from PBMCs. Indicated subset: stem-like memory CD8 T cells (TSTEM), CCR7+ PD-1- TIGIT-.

The CDR3 protein is CASSYSGRQGIGDEQYF. The chain combines TRBV6-6 with TRBJ2-7; TCRdb picks TRBD1, but there is no DNA to check that call. This CDR3 has 17 residues. Germline V gene sequence: CDR1 MNHNY, CDR2 SVGAGI (reference sequence).